The 15 T cell receptor beta chains listed next were all sequenced from one sample in a study of blood T cell repertoires in COVID-19. The protocol was immunoSEQ multiplex PCR, while the TCRdb copy is restricted to in-frame clones and leaves out a portion. The sample comprises about 460,000 clones, about 88% of which are singletons, and approximately 8.3% rests with the top ten. What was sequenced was PBMCs or T cells enriched from blood (not recorded which). These receptors originate from a woman in her fifties or sixties who had recovered from COVID-19.

The CDR3 loop reads CATSRDEEGTWTTNTEAFF. Written as DNA, the CDR3 is TGTGCCACCAGCAGAGATGAGGAGGGGACGTGGACTACGAACACTGAAGCTTTCTTT. The V and J genes are TRBV15 and TRBJ1-1; D possibly corresponds to TRBD1 (5 bases). Trimming took 0 bases from V and 1 from J, leaving 21 bases between them. The CDR3 is 19 amino acids. Germline CDR1 reads LNHNV; CDR2 reads YYDKDF (reference sequence). Supplemented by reference TRBV15 and TRBJ1-1, the full variable domain reads DAMVIQNPRYQVTQFGKPVTLSCSQTLNHNVMYWYQQKSSQAPKLLFHYYDKDFNNEADTPDNFQSRRPNTSFCFLDIRSPGLGDTAMYLCATSRDEEGTWTTNTEAFFGQGTRLTVV.

The V and J genes are TRBV28 and TRBJ2-5; the D gene is possibly TRBD2 (6 bases). V lost 4 bases, J lost 1 base, and 16 bases lay in between. Germline CDR1 and CDR2: MDHEN and SYDVKM. This CDR3 comprises 16 residues. CDR3 bases: TGTGCCAGCAGTTCCCCCCGGCAGGGACTCCAAGAGACCCAGTACTTC. Protein: CASSSPRQGLQETQYF.

The chain couples TRBV5-3 to TRBJ1-2; 9 nucleotides line up with TRBD1. TRBV5-3 is assigned to the ORF class and has an uncertain function. V was clipped by 3 bases and J by 3 bases; unmatched bases: 21. The CDR3 runs 20 residues. CDR3 DNA: TGTGCCAGAAGCTCCTTTGAATGGAGGGACAGGGAAAAGGTTGACTATGGCTACACCTTC. As protein: CARSSFEWRDREKVDYGYTF.

The chain joins TRBV16 to TRBJ2-5; a weak D match, TRBD2 (6 bases). This CDR3 contains 13 residues. Looked up from germline, CDR1 is KGHSY and CDR2 is FQNENV. Deletions cut 0 bases from V and 7 bases from J, with 9 bases between. In nucleotides, the CDR3 is TGTGCCAGCAGCCAATCGGGGGGTCGGACCCAGTACTTC. This encodes CASSQSGGRTQYF.

The V gene is TRBV10-3, the J gene TRBJ1-4; D possibly corresponds to TRBD1 (5 bases). The CDR3 is 14 amino acids. V was clipped by 2 bases and J by 7 bases, with 11 bases between them. Germline lookup yields CDR1 ENHRY and CDR2 SYGVKD. CDR3 DNA: TGTGCCATCAGTGAGCGGGGGTTGGGTGAAAAACTGTTTTTT. Its protein product is CAISERGLGEKLFF.

V is TRBV5-4 and J is TRBJ2-1, with D unclear. Germline CDR1 is SGHNT and CDR2 is YYREEE (reference sequence). V dropped 0 bases and J dropped 0 bases, with 7 bases sitting between them. This CDR3 is 15 amino acids long. This chain's CDR3 is CASSLELFSYNEQFF. CDR3 nucleotide sequence: TGTGCCAGCAGCTTGGAACTATTCTCCTACAATGAGCAGTTCTTC.

J is TRBJ2-7 and V is TRBV6-5; D might be TRBD1 (6 bases). The CDR3 contains 15 residues. The germline CDR1 and CDR2 sequences are MNHEY and SVGAGI. The germline V and J ends were trimmed by 5 bases and 2 bases, with 16 bases remaining between them. For the CDR3, the DNA is TGTGCCAGCAGTCCCAGGGGCGAACGTACCTACGAGCAGTACGTC. This gives the protein CASSPRGERTYEQYV.

The chain couples TRBV7-2 to TRBJ1-1; D is ambiguous. Germline V gene sequence: CDR1 SGHTA, CDR2 FQGNSA. V lost 4 bases and J lost 1, with 10 bases in between. The CDR3 is made up of 14 amino acids. DNA for the CDR3: TGTGCCAGCAGCTCCGGGTCGGGGAACACTGAAGCTTTCTTT. Protein product: CASSSGSGNTEAFF.

V is TRBV28 and J is TRBJ1-2, with 8 bases matching TRBD1. The CDR3 has 14 amino acids. The V segment lost 5 bases and the J segment 7 bases; nucleotides outside the gene matches: 9. Germline V gene sequence: CDR1 MDHEN, CDR2 SYDVKM. The CDR3 sequence: CASSLQDRGGGYTF. The CDR3 DNA sequence: TGTGCCAGCAGTCTTCAAGACAGGGGAGGTGGCTACACCTTC.

The V call is TRBV5-6, the J call TRBJ1-1, with D uncertain. The CDR3 runs to 14 residues. V lost 1 base and J lost 1, with 8 bases in between. The germline V gene encodes CDR1 SGHDT and CDR2 YYEEEE. The CDR3 reads CASSLYWPNTEAFF. The CDR3 bases are TGTGCCAGCAGCTTGTATTGGCCGAACACTGAAGCTTTCTTT.

CDR3 nucleotides: TGTGCCAGCAGTACTACAGGGGGCGCATTCGGTGAAGCTTTCTTT. Translating gives CASSTTGGAFGEAFF. The chain uses TRBV28 and TRBJ1-1, with TRBD1 identical over 9 bases. The trim removed 5 bases at V and 7 bases at J, leaving 11 bases unmatched. Germline lookup yields CDR1 MDHEN and CDR2 SYDVKM. The CDR3 is made up of 15 amino acids.

J is TRBJ1-2 and V is TRBV5-4; D might be TRBD1 (6 bases). V was clipped by 0 bases and J by 5 bases, with 14 bases between them. The CDR3 loop spans 15 amino acids. Germline CDR1 is SGHNT and CDR2 is YYREEE (reference sequence). The CDR3 DNA sequence: TGTGCCAGCAGCTTGGGCAGGACAGCCTTGTATGGCTACACCTTC. As protein: CASSLGRTALYGYTF. Full variable domain (rest looked up from reference TRBV5-4 and TRBJ1-2): ETGVTQSPTHLIKTRGQQVTLRCSSQSGHNTVSWYQQALGQGPQFIFQYYREEENGRGNFPPRFSGLQFPNYSSELNVNALELDDSALYLCASSLGRTALYGYTFGSGTRLTVV.

This chain connects TRBV24-1 to TRBJ2-7; TRBD1 agrees at 7 bases. The junction had 22 bases not matched to a gene; V was cut back by 3 bases and J by 6 bases. There are 19 residues in the CDR3. Germline V gene sequence: CDR1 KGHDR, CDR2 SFDVKD. The CDR3 sequence is CATSDAVTGRDPTSGEQYV. CDR3 DNA: TGTGCCACCAGTGATGCCGTGACAGGGAGAGATCCTACTTCTGGCGAGCAGTACGTC.

The chain carries TRBV10-3 and TRBJ2-2; TRBD1 aligns across 10 bases. CDR3 size: 15 residues. With 6 bases clipped from V and 3 bases from J, the junction kept 4 bases outside the gene matches. The germline CDR1 and CDR2 sequences are ENHRY and SYGVKD. This chain's CDR3 is CAIRGQGPDTGELFF. The CDR3 DNA reads as TGTGCCATCAGGGGACAGGGGCCAGACACCGGGGAGCTGTTTTTT.

This sequence joins TRBV5-1 and TRBJ2-1; D is possibly TRBD1 (6 bases). Germline CDR1 reads SGHRS; CDR2 reads YFSETQ. CDR3 length equals 17 residues. Trimming stripped 0 bases from V and 3 bases from J, with 16 bases between. CDR3 coding DNA: TGCGCCAGCAGCTTGGAGAGGGGGAAGGTATTCTACAATGAGCAGTTCTTC. The encoded protein is CASSLERGKVFYNEQFF. The full variable domain, completed using reference TRBV5-1 and TRBJ2-1, is KAGVTQTPRYLIKTRGQQVTLSCSPISGHRSVSWYQQTPGQGLQFLFEYFSETQRNKGNFPGRFSGRQFSNSRSEMNVSTLELGDSALYLCASSLERGKVFYNEQFFGPGTRLTVL.